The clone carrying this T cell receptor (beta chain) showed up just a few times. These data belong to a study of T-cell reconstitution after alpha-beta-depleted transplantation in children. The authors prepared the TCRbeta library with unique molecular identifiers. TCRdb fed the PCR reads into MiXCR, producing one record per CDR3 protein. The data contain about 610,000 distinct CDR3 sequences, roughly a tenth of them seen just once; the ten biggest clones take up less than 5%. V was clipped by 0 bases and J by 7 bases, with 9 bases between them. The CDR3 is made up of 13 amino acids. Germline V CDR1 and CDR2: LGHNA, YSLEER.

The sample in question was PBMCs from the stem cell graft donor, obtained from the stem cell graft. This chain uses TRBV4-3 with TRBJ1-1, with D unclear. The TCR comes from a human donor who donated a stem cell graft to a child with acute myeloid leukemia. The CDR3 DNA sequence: TGCGCCAGCAGCCAAGATAGGTCACTTGAAGCTTTCTTT. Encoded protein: CASSQDRSLEAFF.